This T cell receptor beta chain was retrieved from a study of blood T cell repertoires in COVID-19. Study-wide context: Donors in the United States, Italy and Spain gave samples during acute or convalescent COVID-19. From T cells, B-cell-depleted T cells, or PBMCs came the material, which was cDNA or gDNA.

In germline, CDR1 is KGHDR, CDR2 SFDVKD. This CDR3 is built from 14 residues. The trim removed 5 bases at V and 2 bases at J, leaving 2 bases unmatched. As handled by the study authors: Amplification of reference gene primers provided the estimated nucleated cell counts. Assay: immunoSEQ multiplex PCR; the TCRdb copy retains only in-frame clones and omits some. The DNA gave D and trimming, while V, J and clone size come from that table. There are 75,000 or so clones in the sample; 80% to 85% occur only once, and 3.5% lies in the top ten. This TCR was recovered from a man aged 45-60 years with acute or convalescent COVID-19. The sample taken for sequencing was peripheral blood. This chain links TRBV24-1 with TRBJ1-5; 7 bases are shared with TRBD1. For the CDR3, the DNA is TGTGCCACCAGTGGACAGGGTGGCAATCAGCCCCAGCATTTT. Residues: CATSGQGGNQPQHF.